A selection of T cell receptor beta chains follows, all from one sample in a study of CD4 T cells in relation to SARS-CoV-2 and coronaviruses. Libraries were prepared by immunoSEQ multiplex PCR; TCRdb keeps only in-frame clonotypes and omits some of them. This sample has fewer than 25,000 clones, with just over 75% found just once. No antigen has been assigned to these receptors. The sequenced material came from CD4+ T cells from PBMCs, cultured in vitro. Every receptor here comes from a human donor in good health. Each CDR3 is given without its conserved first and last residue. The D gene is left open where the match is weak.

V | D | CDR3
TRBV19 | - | ASTLTAYTEAF
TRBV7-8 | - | ASSQIYSGANVLT
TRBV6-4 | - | ASSDQAGSYGYT
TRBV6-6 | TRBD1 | ASGRQGIYGYT
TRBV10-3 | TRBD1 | AIKGQGDYEQY
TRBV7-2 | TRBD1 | ASSSAGTGGTINYGYT
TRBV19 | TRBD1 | ASSKGTESPLH
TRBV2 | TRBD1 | ASSGTGNTGELF
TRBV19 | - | ASSTGVSDTQY
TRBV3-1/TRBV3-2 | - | ASSQGPYEQY
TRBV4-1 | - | ASSQGIVSPYGYT
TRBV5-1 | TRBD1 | ASSVGTGGEKLF
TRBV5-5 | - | ASSRDSADEQF
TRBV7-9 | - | ASSHAGSLKETQY
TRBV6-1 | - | ASSEAMNTEAF
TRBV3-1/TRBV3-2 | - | ASSKGVTDTQY
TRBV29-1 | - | SVGKNQETQY
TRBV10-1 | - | ASSNPGEGSYEQY
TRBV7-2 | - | ASSPPRESTDTQY
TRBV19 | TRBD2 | ASSVGTSGGNEQF
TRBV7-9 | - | ASSFGSGTLFYEQY
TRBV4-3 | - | ASSPQSVVTGELF
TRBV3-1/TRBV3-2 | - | ASSQDQAQGCYT
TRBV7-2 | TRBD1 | ASSPDRGAEKLF
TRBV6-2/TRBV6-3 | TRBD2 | ASSYSTAGDTDTQY
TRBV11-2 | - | ASSLRYEQY
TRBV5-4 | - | ASSLNSYGYT
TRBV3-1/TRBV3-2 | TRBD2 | ASSEGTSGPSSYNEQF
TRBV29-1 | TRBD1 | SANGQGAGTEAF
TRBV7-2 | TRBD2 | ASSRLAGVSGANVLT
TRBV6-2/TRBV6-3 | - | ASSYAGGREVRGYT
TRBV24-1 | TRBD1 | AIPGQPNTEAF
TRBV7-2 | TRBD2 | ASSPSSGRTGELF
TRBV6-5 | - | ASSYSSEQY
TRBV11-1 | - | ASSFGLATNTEAF
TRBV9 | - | ASSFEGETQY
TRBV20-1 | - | SARLNEQF
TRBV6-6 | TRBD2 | ASSPGLAGKLEF
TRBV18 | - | ASSRLDSANTGELF
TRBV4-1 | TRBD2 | ASTISGLREDTGELF
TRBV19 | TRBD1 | ASSIGTGIFYEQY
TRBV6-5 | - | ASSPHGAGNTEAF
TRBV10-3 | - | AISEGQETQY
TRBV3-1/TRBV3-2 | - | ASSRGIQGNQPQH
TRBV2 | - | ASSAGLTSNEQF
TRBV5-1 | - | ASSLVGGQETQY
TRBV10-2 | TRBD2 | ASSDGGGVYEQY
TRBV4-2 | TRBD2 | ASSQASGGADTQY
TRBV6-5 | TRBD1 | AIRDRVEYGYT